This passage covers 15 T cell receptor beta chains from one sample sequenced in a study of blood T cells in healthy people across ages. Primed by a sample-barcoded 5' primer and a J-beta primer mix, a second PCR proceeded for 7 to 11 cycles. One entry per CDR3 protein results from TCRdb running MiXCR on the 5' RACE reads. The repertoire holds 800,000 or so distinct CDR3 sequences, with more than 20% as singletons. The same specimen was also included in a second study, on T cells of mothers and their children.

The sample comprised blood. All receptors come from a boy between 10 and 17 years old in good health.

The V call is TRBV5-1, the J call TRBJ2-7; 12 bases agree with TRBD2. CDR1 and CDR2 (germline): SGHRS, YFSETQ. There are 15 residues in the CDR3. J lost 9 bases, V lost 4 bases, and 11 bases had no gene match. The chain's CDR3 is CASSQGGLAGLWQYF. In nucleotides, the CDR3 is TGCGCCAGCAGCCAGGGGGGACTAGCGGGTCTTTGGCAGTACTTC.

The V and J genes are TRBV9 and TRBJ2-1; D remains ambiguous. CDR1 is SGDLS and CDR2 is YYNGEE in the germline V gene. V dropped 3 bases and J dropped 4 bases, with 8 bases sitting between them. This CDR3 spans 13 amino acids. The CDR3 is CASSAQQYNEQFF. CDR3 in DNA: TGTGCCAGCAGCGCCCAGCAGTACAATGAGCAGTTCTTC.

This clonotype has only one observation. The chain uses TRBV12-3 or TRBV12-4 and TRBJ1-5; D unclear. Trimming left V 0 bases short and J 3 bases short, with 12 bases between. The length of the CDR3 is 16 residues. The CDR3, as DNA: TGTGCCAGCAGTTTAGCGCTGTTACAGACCAATCAGCCCCAGCATTTT. Amino acids: CASSLALLQTNQPQHF.

The J gene is TRBJ2-2, the V gene TRBV3-1; D may be TRBD1 or TRBD2 (5 bases each). Trimming left V 2 bases short and J 4 bases short, with 11 bases between. Germline CDR1 LGHDT, CDR2 YNNKEL (reference sequence). There are 15 residues in the CDR3. The CDR3 reads CASSQPDGGTGELFF. In DNA form, the CDR3 reads TGTGCCAGCAGCCAACCCGATGGGGGCACCGGGGAGCTGTTTTTT.

This clonotype was seen a handful of times. This chain connects TRBV5-1 to TRBJ2-1, with TRBD2 as a possible D gene (7 bases). The tail of the sequence fits TRBJ2-7 better, so the J call may be wrong. This CDR3 spans 14 amino acids. CDR1 and CDR2 from the germline V gene are SGHRS and YFSETQ. The CDR3 sequence is CASSFTGGYYEQYF. CDR3 sequence (DNA): TGCGCCAGCAGCTTTACGGGGGGCTACTACGAGCAGTACTTC.

This clonotype was detected a few times. Mismatch with germline at one junction end may stem from a read error. The CDR3 spells CASSLEGQNYNEQLF. CDR3 bases: TGCGCCAGCAGCTTGGAGGGACAGAACTACAATGAGCAGCTCTTC. V and J are TRBV5-1 and TRBJ2-1; TRBD1 agrees at 7 bases. This CDR3 region has 15 residues. Germline V gene sequence: CDR1 SGHRS, CDR2 YFSETQ.

The chain is built from TRBV27 and TRBJ1-3; no clear D gene. V lost 4 bases to trimming and J lost 0 bases, with 10 bases between them. This CDR3 has 15 residues. CDR1 is MNHEY and CDR2 is SMNVEV in the germline V gene (reference sequence). The CDR3: CASSSHGSSGNTIYF. CDR3 nucleotide sequence: TGTGCCAGCAGTTCGCATGGGAGCTCTGGAAACACCATATATTTT.

As concerns this clonotype: At one end, the junction sequence differs from germline, possibly due to a read error. The chain links TRBV7-2 to TRBJ2-5; D might be TRBD1 (6 bases). Germline V CDR1 and CDR2: SGHTA, FQGNSA. This CDR3 comprises 15 residues. The CDR3 DNA reads TGTGCCAGCAGCTTAGAAGGCAGGGGAAGGGAGACCCAGTGCTTC. The encoded protein is CASSLEGRGRETQCF.

The chain links TRBV5-1 to TRBJ2-7; 7 bases fit TRBD2. This CDR3 has 15 residues. Trimming removed 7 bases from V and 4 bases from J; junction bases left unmatched: 14. Germline loops: CDR1 SGHRS, CDR2 YFSETQ. The CDR3 DNA reads TGCGCCAGCTCTCTGGGGGGGACGGCGGCTTACGAGCAGTACTTC. Translated: CASSLGGTAAYEQYF.

Of note for this clonotype: An end of the junction differs from the germline gene, which may be a read error. The gene calls are TRBV5-1 and TRBJ2-5, with TRBD2 matching 7 bases. CDR1 is SGHRS and CDR2 is YFSETQ in the germline V gene. This CDR3 spans 14 amino acids. The CDR3 DNA is TGCGCCAGCAGCGTGACGGGACTACGTGCGACCAAGTACTTC. Translation: CASSVTGLRATKYF.

The chain couples TRBV12-3 or TRBV12-4 to TRBJ1-4; the match to TRBD1 covers 9 bases. The CDR3 is 13 amino acids. V gave up 6 bases and J gave up 10 bases; unmatched junction bases: 6. The CDR3 is CASRFGTGRKLFF. For the CDR3, the DNA is TGTGCCAGCAGATTCGGGACAGGGCGAAAACTGTTTTTT.

This clonotype has only a few counts. V gene TRBV20-1 combines with J gene TRBJ1-4; weak D call: TRBD1 (5 bases). Germline lookup yields CDR1 DFQATT and CDR2 SNEGSKA (reference sequence). V was clipped by 0 bases and J by 5 bases, with 13 bases between them. The CDR3 runs 15 residues. In nucleotides, the CDR3 is TGCAGTGCTAGAGAAGCAGGGAAGCTAAATGAAAAACTGTTTTTT. Residues: CSAREAGKLNEKLFF.

The gene calls are TRBV13 and TRBJ1-4; TRBD1 aligns across 7 bases. Losses at the gene ends were 2 bases for V and 5 bases for J; bases not matched to a gene: 5. Per the germline V gene, CDR1 is PRHDT and CDR2 is FYEKMQ (reference sequence). This CDR3 comprises 15 residues. CDR3 loop: CASSLRTGNNEKLFF. The CDR3 bases are TGTGCCAGCAGCTTAAGGACAGGCAACAATGAAAAACTGTTTTTT.

This clonotype has only a few counts. The chain combines TRBV12-3 or TRBV12-4 with TRBJ2-5; D possibly corresponds to TRBD1 (6 bases). Between the trimmed V and J ends, which lost 4 bases and 2 bases, there was a span of 11 bases. This CDR3 spans 14 amino acids. CDR3 DNA sequence: TGTGCCAGCAGTTACGACAGGTTACAAGAGACCCAGTACTTC. Protein: CASSYDRLQETQYF.

This clonotype has more than one count but fewer than ten. The chain recombines TRBV29-1 with TRBJ1-2, with 7 bases identical to TRBD1. Unmatched junction bases numbered 9, after V lost 6 bases and J lost 5 bases. The CDR3 consists of 13 residues. Germline V gives CDR1 SQVTM, CDR2 ANQGSEA. The CDR3 region has the DNA TGCAGCGTCCGACAGGGCGGGGAGTATGGCTACACCTTC. Protein product: CSVRQGGEYGYTF.